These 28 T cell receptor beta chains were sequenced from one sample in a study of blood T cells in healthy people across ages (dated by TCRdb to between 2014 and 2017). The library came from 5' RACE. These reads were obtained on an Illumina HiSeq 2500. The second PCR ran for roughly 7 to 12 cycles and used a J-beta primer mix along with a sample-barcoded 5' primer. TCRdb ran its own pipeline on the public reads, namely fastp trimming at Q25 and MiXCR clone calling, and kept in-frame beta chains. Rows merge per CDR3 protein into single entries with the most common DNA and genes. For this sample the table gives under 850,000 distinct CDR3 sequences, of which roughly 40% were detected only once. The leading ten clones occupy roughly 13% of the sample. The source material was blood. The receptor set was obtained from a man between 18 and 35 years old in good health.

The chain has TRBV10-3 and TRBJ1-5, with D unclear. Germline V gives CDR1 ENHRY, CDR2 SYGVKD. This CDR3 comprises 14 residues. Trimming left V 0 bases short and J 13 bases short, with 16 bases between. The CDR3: CAISESGFEGVQHF. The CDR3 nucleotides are TGTGCCATCAGTGAGTCGGGGTTTGAGGGCGTTCAGCATTTT.

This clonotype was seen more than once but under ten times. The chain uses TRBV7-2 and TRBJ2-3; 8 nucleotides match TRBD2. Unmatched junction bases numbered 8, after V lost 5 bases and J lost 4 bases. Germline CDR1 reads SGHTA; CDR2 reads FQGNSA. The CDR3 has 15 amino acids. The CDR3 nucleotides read TGTGCCAGCAGCCCGGGGGGGGCCAGTCCAGATACGCAGTATTTT. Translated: CASSPGGASPDTQYF.

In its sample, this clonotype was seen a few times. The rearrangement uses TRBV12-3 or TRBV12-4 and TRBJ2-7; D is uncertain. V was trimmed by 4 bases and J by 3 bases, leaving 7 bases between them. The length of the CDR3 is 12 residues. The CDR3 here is CASSSAHYEQYF. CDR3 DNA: TGTGCCAGCAGTTCGGCTCACTACGAGCAGTACTTC.

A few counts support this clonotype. The CDR3 DNA reads as TGTGCCAGCAGTCCCTCCTCCTTGGGTGAAAAACTGTTTTTT. Its translation: CASSPSSLGEKLFF. The chain uses TRBV12-3 or TRBV12-4 and TRBJ1-4, with unresolved D. This CDR3 has 14 residues. V was shortened by 5 bases and J by 7 bases, with 14 bases between the two germline ends.

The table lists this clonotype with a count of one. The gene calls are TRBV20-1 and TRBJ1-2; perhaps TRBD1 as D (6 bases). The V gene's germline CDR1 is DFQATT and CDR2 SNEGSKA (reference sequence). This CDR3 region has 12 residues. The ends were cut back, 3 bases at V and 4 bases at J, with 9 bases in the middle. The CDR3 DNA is TGCAGTGCTAGTGACAGGTTCTATGGCTACACCTTC. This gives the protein CSASDRFYGYTF.

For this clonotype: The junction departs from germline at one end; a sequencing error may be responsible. The CDR3 sequence is CASSPRSGGSYNEQFF. Written as DNA, the CDR3 is TGTGCTAGCAGCCCGAGGTCTGGAGGGTCCTACAATGAGCAGTTCTTC. The gene calls are TRBV7-7 and TRBJ2-1, with a possible D match to TRBD2 (6 bases). The CDR3 loop spans 16 amino acids. Germline values: CDR1 SSHAT, CDR2 FNYEAQ (reference sequence).

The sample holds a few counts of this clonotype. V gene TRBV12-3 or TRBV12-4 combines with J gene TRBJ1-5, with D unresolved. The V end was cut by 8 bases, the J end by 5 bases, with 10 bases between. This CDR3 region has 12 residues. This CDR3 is CASGEPDQPQHF. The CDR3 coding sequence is TGTGCCAGCGGTGAACCCGATCAGCCCCAGCATTTT.

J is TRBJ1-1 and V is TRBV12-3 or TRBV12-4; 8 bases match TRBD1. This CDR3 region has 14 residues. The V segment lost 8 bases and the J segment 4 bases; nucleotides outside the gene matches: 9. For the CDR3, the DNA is TGTGCCAGCTCCACAGGGGGAAGCGGCACTGAAGCTTTCTTT. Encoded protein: CASSTGGSGTEAFF.

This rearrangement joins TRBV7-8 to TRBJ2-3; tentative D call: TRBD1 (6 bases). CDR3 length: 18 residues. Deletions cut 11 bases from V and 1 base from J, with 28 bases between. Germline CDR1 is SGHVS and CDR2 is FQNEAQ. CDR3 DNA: TGTGCCGGCGGCAACCCTACAGGGTCCACCGGTGGCACAGATACGCAGTATTTT. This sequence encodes CAGGNPTGSTGGTDTQYF.

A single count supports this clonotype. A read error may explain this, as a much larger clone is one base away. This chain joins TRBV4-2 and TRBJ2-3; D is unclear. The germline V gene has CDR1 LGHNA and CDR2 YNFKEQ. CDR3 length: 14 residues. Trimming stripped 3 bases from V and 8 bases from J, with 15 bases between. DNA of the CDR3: TGTGCCAGCAGCCAGGGTCGCCCAGAAGGTACGCAGTATTTT. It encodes CASSQGRPEGTQYF.

The CDR3, as DNA: TGTGCCAGTAGTTCAGGGACAGGGATAGGCGGCTACACCTTC. Translation gives CASSSGTGIGGYTF. This chain links TRBV19 with TRBJ1-2; 9 nucleotides agree with TRBD1. The CDR3 length is 14 residues. J was trimmed by 8 bases and V by 5 bases; bases with no gene match: 9. The germline V gene has CDR1 LNHDA and CDR2 SQIVND (reference sequence).

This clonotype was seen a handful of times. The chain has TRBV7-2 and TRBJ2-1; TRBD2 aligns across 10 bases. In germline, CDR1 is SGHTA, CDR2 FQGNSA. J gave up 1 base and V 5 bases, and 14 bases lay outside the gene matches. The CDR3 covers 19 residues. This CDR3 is CASSRIPHTSGASYNEQFF. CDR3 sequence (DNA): TGTGCCAGCAGCCGCATACCTCATACTAGCGGGGCTTCCTACAATGAGCAGTTCTTC.

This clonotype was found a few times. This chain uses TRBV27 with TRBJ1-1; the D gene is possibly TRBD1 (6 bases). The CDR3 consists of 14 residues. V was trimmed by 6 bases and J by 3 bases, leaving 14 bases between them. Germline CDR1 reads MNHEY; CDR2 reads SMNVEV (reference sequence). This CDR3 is CASSPDSSYTEAFF. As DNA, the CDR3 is TGTGCCAGCAGCCCGGACAGTTCCTACACTGAAGCTTTCTTT.

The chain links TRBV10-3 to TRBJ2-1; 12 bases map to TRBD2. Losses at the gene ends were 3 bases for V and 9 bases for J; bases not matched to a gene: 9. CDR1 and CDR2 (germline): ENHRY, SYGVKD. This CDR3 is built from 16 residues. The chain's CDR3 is CAISDLKGLAGREQFF. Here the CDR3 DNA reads TGTGCCATCAGTGATTTGAAAGGACTAGCGGGGCGTGAGCAGTTCTTC.

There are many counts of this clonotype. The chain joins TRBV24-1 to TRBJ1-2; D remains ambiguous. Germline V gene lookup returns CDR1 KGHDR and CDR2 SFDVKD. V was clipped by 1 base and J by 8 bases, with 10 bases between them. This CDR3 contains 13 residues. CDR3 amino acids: CATSDLDGMGYTF. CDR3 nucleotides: TGTGCCACCAGTGATTTAGACGGGATGGGCTACACCTTC.

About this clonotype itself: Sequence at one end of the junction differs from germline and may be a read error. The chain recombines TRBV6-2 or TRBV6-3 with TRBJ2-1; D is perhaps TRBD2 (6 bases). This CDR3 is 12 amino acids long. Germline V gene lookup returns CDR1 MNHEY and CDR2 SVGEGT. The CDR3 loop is CAGSYGGGEQFF. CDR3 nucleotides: TGTGCCGGCAGTTACGGGGGAGGTGAGCAGTTCTTC.

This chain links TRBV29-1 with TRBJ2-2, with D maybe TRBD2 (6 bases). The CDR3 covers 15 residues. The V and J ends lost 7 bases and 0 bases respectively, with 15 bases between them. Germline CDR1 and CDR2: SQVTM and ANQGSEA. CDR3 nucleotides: TGCAGCGGGGCCGCGGGGCAGTCGAACACCGGGGAGCTGTTTTTT. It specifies CSGAAGQSNTGELFF.

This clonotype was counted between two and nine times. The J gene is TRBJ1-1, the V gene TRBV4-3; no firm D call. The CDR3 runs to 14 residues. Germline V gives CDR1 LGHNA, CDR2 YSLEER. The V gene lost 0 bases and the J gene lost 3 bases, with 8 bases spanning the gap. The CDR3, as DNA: TGCGCCAGCAGCCAAGATCGCCTCGACACTGAAGCTTTCTTT. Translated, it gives CASSQDRLDTEAFF.

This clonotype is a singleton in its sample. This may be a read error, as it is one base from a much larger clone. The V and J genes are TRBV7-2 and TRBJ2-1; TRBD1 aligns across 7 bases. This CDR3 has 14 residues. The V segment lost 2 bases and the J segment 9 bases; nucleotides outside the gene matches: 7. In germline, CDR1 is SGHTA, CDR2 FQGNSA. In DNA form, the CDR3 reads TGTGCCAGCAGCTTAAGACAGGGTCCACGTGAGCAGTTCTTC. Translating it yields CASSLRQGPREQFF.

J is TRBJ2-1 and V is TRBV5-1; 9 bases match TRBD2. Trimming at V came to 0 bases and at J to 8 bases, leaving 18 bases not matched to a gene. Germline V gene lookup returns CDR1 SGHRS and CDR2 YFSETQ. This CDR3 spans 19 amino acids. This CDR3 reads CASSLVAGRSSGGFHEQFF. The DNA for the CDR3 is TGCGCCAGCAGCTTGGTAGCCGGACGGAGTAGCGGGGGTTTTCATGAGCAGTTCTTC.

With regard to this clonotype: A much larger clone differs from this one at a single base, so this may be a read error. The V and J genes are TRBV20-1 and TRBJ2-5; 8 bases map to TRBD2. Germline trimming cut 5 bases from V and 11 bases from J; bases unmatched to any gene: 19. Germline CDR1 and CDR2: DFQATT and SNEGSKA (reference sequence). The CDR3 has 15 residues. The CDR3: CSAPKGLAGNNEQYF. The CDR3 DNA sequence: TGCAGTGCTCCCAAGGGTTTAGCGGGGAACAATGAGCAGTACTTC.

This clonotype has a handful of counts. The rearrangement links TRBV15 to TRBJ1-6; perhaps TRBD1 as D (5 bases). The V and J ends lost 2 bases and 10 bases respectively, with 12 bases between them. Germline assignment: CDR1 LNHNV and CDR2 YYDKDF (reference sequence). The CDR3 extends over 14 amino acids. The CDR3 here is CATSRTLGESPLHF. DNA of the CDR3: TGTGCCACCAGCAGAACACTGGGGGAATCACCCCTCCACTTT. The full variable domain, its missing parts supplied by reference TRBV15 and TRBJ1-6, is DAMVIQNPRYQVTQFGKPVTLSCSQTLNHNVMYWYQQKSSQAPKLLFHYYDKDFNNEADTPDNFQSRRPNTSFCFLDIRSPGLGDTAMYLCATSRTLGESPLHFGNGTRLTVT.

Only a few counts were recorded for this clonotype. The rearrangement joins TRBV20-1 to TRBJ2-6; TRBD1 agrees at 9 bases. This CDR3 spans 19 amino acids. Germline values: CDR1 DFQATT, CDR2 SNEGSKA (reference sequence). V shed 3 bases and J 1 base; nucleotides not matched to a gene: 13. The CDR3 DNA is TGCAGTGCTAGGGTACCCAGGGACAGGGTCTCTTCTGGGGCCAACGTCCTGACTTTC. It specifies CSARVPRDRVSSGANVLTF.

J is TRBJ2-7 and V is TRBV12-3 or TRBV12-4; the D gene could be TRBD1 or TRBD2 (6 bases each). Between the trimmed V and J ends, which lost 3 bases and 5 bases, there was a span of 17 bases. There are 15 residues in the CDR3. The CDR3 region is CASSFGGPAGNEQYF. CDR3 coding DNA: TGTGCCAGCAGTTTTGGGGGGCCCGCCGGGAACGAGCAGTACTTC.

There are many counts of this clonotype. CDR3 DNA: TGCAGTGCTAGAGAGTTGGGATCTAGCCTTAATGAGCAGTTCTTC. Translating gives CSARELGSSLNEQFF. The V and J genes are TRBV20-1 and TRBJ2-1; perhaps TRBD2 as D (5 bases). This CDR3 contains 15 residues. Trimming took 0 bases from V and 7 from J, leaving 16 bases between them. Per the germline V gene, CDR1 is DFQATT and CDR2 is SNEGSKA (reference sequence).

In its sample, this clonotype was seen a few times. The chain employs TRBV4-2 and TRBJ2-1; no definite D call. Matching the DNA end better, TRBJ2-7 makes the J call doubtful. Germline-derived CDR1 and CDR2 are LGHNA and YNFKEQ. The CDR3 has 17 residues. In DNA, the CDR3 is TGTGCCAGCAGCCAAGTCACCTGGCCGGCTTCCTACAATGAGCAGTACTTC. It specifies CASSQVTWPASYNEQYF.

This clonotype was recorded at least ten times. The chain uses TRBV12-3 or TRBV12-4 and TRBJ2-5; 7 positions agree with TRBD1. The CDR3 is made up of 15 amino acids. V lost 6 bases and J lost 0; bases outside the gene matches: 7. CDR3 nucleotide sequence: TGTGCCAGCAGACCCGGACAGGCCCACCAAGAGACCCAGTACTTC. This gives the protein CASRPGQAHQETQYF.

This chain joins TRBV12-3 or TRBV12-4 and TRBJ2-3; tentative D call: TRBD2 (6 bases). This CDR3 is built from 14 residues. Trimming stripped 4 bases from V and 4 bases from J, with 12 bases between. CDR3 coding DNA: TGTGCCAGCAGTTACCGACTAGATGCAGATACGCAGTATTTT. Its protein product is CASSYRLDADTQYF.